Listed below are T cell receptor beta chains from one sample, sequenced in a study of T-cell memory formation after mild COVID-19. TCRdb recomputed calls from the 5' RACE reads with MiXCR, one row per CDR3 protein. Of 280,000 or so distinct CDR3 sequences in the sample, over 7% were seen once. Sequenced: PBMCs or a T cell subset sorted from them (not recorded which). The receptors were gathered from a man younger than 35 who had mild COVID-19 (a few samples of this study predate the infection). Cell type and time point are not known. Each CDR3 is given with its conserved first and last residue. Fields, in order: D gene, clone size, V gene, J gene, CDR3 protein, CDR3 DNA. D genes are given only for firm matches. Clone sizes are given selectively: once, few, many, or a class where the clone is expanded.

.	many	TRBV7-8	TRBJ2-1	CASSPSGPTFF	TGTGCCAGCAGCCCCTCCGGGCCCACGTTCTTC
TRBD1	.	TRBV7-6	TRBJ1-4	CASSLYGTDNEKLFF	TGTGCCAGCAGCTTATACGGGACAGATAATGAAAAACTGTTTTTT
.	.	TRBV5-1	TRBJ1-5	CASSLGGGVNQPQHF	TGCGCCAGCAGCTTGGGGGGTGGCGTAAATCAGCCCCAGCATTTT
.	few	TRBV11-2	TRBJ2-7	CASSLDRGNYEQYF	TGTGCCAGCAGCTTAGACCGGGGAAACTACGAGCAGTACTTC
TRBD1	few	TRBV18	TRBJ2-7	CASSPAGTGPLYEQYF	TGTGCCAGCTCACCTGCCGGGACAGGGCCCCTCTACGAGCAGTACTTC
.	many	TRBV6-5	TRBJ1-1	CASSYSTVGPGRAFF	TGTGCCAGCAGTTACTCGACGGTTGGACCAGGGAGAGCTTTCTTT
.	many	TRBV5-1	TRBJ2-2	CASRLTDTGELFF	TGCGCCAGCAGGCTAACAGACACCGGGGAGCTGTTTTTT
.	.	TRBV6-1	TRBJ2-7	CASSEPTGIDYEQYF	TGTGCCAGCAGTGAGCCAACAGGGATCGACTACGAGCAGTACTTC
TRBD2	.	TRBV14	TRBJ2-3	CASSQDFFGRGMTDTQYF	TGTGCCAGCAGCCAAGATTTCTTCGGGAGGGGGATGACAGATACGCAGTATTTT
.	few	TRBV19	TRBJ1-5	CASNDWSFNQPQHF	TGTGCCAGCAACGATTGGAGTTTCAATCAGCCCCAGCATTTT
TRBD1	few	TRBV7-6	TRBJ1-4	CASSPRGQGSTNEKLFF	TGTGCCAGCAGCCCTCGGGGACAGGGTTCAACTAATGAAAAACTGTTTTTT
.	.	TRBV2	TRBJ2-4	CASSGGGLGNIQYF	TGTGCCAGCAGTGGTGGAGGGCTAGGAAACATTCAGTACTTC
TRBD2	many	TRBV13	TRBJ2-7	CASRFSGGAYEQYF	TGTGCCAGCAGATTCAGCGGGGGGGCCTACGAGCAGTACTTC
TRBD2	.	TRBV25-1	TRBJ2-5	CASSANPGGPIKETQYF	TGTGCCAGCAGTGCCAACCCGGGGGGGCCAATAAAGGAGACCCAGTACTTC
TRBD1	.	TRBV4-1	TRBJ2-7	CASRQGTGSTYEQYF	TGCGCCAGCAGACAAGGGACAGGGAGTACCTACGAGCAGTACTTC
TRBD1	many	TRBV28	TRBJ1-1	CASRLLRGPEAFF	TGTGCCAGCAGATTGCTTAGGGGGCCTGAAGCTTTCTTT
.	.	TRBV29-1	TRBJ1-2	CSVPDSGSYGYTF	TGCAGCGTCCCCGATTCCGGTAGCTATGGCTACACCTTC
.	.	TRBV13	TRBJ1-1	CASSSLAGEAFF	TGTGCCAGCAGCTCACTTGCCGGAGAAGCTTTCTTT
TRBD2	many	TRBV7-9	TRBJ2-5	CASSPLRRGAETQYF	TGTGCCAGCAGCCCTCTTAGGCGGGGGGCAGAGACCCAGTACTTC
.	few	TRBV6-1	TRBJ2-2	CASSSSVRGELFF	TGTGCCAGCAGTTCCTCAGTCCGGGGGGAGCTGTTTTTT
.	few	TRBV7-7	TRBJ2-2	CASSLEAGGELFF	TGTGCCAGCAGCTTAGAGGCAGGGGGGGAGCTGTTTTTT
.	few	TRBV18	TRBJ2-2	CASSPFIDGPNTGELFF	TGTGCCAGCTCGCCGTTCATAGACGGGCCTAACACCGGGGAGCTGTTTTTT
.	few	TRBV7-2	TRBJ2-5	CASSSTTLETQYF	TGTGCCAGCAGCTCGACTACCCTGGAGACCCAGTACTTC
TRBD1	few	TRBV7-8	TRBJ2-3	CASSYRTGRTDTQYF	TGTGCCAGCAGCTACAGGACAGGGAGGACAGATACGCAGTATTTT
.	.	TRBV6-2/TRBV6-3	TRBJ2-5	CASNQGETQYF	TGTGCCAGCAACCAGGGTGAGACCCAGTACTTC
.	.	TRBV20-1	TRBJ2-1	CSARGVGYSYNEQFF	TGCAGTGCTAGAGGGGTAGGCTACTCCTACAATGAGCAGTTCTTC
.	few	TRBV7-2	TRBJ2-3	CASSLAGNPDTQYF	TGTGCCAGCAGCTTAGCGGGCAATCCAGATACGCAGTATTTT
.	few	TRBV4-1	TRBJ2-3	CASSRTLTDTQYF	TGCGCCAGCAGCCGGACCCTCACAGATACGCAGTATTTT
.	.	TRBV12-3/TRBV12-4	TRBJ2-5	CATSLGRIQETQYF	TGTGCCACTAGTCTCGGTAGGATCCAAGAGACCCAGTACTTC
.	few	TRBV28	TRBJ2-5	CASTNFQETQYF	TGTGCCAGCACTAACTTCCAAGAGACCCAGTACTTC
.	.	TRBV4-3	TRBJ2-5	CASSQNWAQRETQYF	TGCGCCAGCAGCCAAAATTGGGCCCAGAGGGAGACCCAGTACTTC
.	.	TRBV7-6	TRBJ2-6	CASSLGFSGANVLTF	TGTGCCAGCAGCTTAGGCTTCTCTGGGGCCAACGTCCTGACTTTC
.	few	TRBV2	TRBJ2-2	CASSAKGLTNTGELFF	TGTGCCAGCAGTGCGAAGGGCCTTACGAACACCGGGGAGCTGTTTTTT
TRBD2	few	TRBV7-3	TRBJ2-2	CASSLASGLNTGELFF	TGTGCCAGCAGCTTAGCTAGCGGGCTCAACACCGGGGAGCTGTTTTTT
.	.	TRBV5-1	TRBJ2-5	CASSLSVSQETQYF	TGCGCCAGCAGCTTGAGTGTGAGTCAAGAGACCCAGTACTTC
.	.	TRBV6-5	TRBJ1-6	CASSLVGRGNSPLHF	TGTGCCAGCAGTTTAGTGGGCAGGGGTAATTCACCCCTCCACTTT
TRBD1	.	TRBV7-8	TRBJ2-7	CASSINRGLPGRTYEQYF	TGTGCCAGCAGTATAAACAGGGGGCTCCCGGGGCGAACCTACGAGCAGTACTTC
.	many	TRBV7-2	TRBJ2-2	CASSLTAGSYTGELFF	TGTGCCAGCAGCTTAACGGCGGGGTCGTACACCGGGGAGCTGTTTTTT
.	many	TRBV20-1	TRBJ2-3	CSARDGPRGADTQYF	TGCAGTGCTAGAGATGGGCCCAGGGGGGCAGATACGCAGTATTTT
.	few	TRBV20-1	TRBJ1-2	CSASSDTYGYTF	TGCAGTGCTAGCTCGGACACCTATGGCTACACCTTC
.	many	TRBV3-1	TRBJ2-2	CASSQRKLRGELFF	TGTGCCAGCAGCCAAAGGAAGTTGCGCGGGGAGCTGTTTTTT
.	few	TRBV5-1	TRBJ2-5	CASRGLGGQQETQYF	TGCGCCAGCAGGGGACTAGGGGGCCAACAAGAGACCCAGTACTTC
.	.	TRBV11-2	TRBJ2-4	CASSSGGLGNIQYF	TGTGCCAGCAGCTCGGGGGGCCTGGGAAACATTCAGTACTTC
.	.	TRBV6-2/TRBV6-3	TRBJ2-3	CASLRGGSTDTQYF	TGTGCCAGCCTGAGAGGCGGGAGCACAGATACGCAGTATTTT
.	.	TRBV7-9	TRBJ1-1	CASSQRGGRETEAFF	TGTGCCAGCAGCCAACGGGGGGGGCGAGAGACTGAAGCTTTCTTT
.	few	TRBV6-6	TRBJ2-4	CASSSHGGEGFGGIQYF	TGTGCCAGCAGTTCCCACGGTGGGGAAGGGTTCGGGGGCATTCAGTACTTC
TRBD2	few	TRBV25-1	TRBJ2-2	CASKHRGDTGELFF	TGTGCCAGCAAACACCGGGGGGACACCGGGGAGCTGTTTTTT
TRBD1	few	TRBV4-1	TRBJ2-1	CASSQGAGTDEQFF	TGCGCCAGCAGCCAAGGGGCCGGGACAGACGAGCAGTTCTTC
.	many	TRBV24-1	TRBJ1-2	CATSDLDSRYGYTF	TGTGCCACCAGTGATCTCGACAGTCGCTATGGCTACACCTTC
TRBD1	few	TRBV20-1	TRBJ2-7	CSARDRAGGYEQYF	TGCAGTGCTAGAGATAGGGCAGGGGGCTACGAGCAGTACTTC
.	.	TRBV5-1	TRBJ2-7	CASRRDDRLGEQYF	TGCGCCAGCCGCCGCGATGACAGGCTGGGCGAGCAGTACTTC
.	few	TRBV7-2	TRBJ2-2	CASSLDLAQAGELFF	TGTGCCAGCAGCTTAGACCTAGCGCAGGCCGGGGAGCTGTTTTTT
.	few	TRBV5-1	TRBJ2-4	CASSSPGLQGNIQYF	TGCGCCAGCAGCTCCCCGGGGTTGCAGGGAAACATTCAGTACTTC
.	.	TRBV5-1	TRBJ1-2	CASSLSPDGYTF	TGCGCCAGCAGCTTATCCCCTGATGGCTACACCTTC
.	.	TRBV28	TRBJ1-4	CATSRSGEKLFF	TGTGCCACCAGCCGATCAGGCGAAAAACTGTTTTTT